The entry that follows covers one T cell receptor beta chain sequence. CDR3 length: 19 residues. The data derive from a study of control samples from healthy donors and cancer patients. Using immunoSEQ multiplex PCR, the repertoire was profiled, and TCRdb retains in-frame clones only, with some absent. Of 130,000 or so clones detected, around 90% appear once; the ten largest clones hold under 40%. The origin of this receptor is a man aged 50-60 years in good health. The material sequenced was blood. The chain carries TRBV21-1 and TRBJ1-5. TRBV21-1 represents a pseudogene. CDR3 protein: CASSYLPIRRPGSNQPQHF. In nucleotides, the CDR3 is TGTGCCAGCAGCTACCTCCCAATCAGGAGACCCGGTAGCAATCAGCCCCAGCATTTT.